A selection of T cell receptor beta chains follows, all from one sample in a study of T cell repertoires in cytomegalovirus infection. These receptors lack a known antigen. TCRdb re-analysed the reads in MiXCR, keeping a single row per CDR3 protein. This sample has around 900,000 distinct CDR3 sequences, with around 32% found just once. The sample consisted of cultured CD8+ T cells from PBMCs, taken from culture after CMV antigen stimulation. The receptors were gathered from a human donor in good health (CMV status not recorded). Some clones in this sample may be carry-over from other donors' samples. Each CDR3 is given with its conserved first and last residue. D genes are given only for firm matches. A row's size may be missing; if present it is once, few, many or a size class.

V: TRBV12-3/TRBV12-4; D: TRBD2; size: many; J: TRBJ2-5; CDR3: CASSNRDYPPAQYF; DNA: TGTGCCAGCAGCAACCGGGACTACCCGCCGGCCCAGTACTTC
V: TRBV27; D: NA; size: NA; J: TRBJ1-2; CDR3: CASSLTPIAWAPKGYTF; DNA: TGTGCCAGCAGTTTAACCCCCATAGCATGGGCCCCTAAAGGCTACACCTTC
V: TRBV7-3; D: TRBD1; size: few; J: TRBJ2-5; CDR3: CASSPGTGKKETQYF; DNA: TGTGCCAGCAGCCCGGGGACAGGGAAAAAGGAGACCCAGTACTTC
V: TRBV4-1; D: TRBD1; size: few; J: TRBJ1-5; CDR3: CASSQEGQGYQPQHF; DNA: TGCGCCAGCAGCCAAGAAGGACAGGGGTATCAGCCCCAGCATTTT
V: TRBV19; D: TRBD2; size: few; J: TRBJ2-1; CDR3: CASSLLAGDTYNEQFF; DNA: TGTGCCAGTAGTCTACTAGCGGGGGACACCTACAATGAGCAGTTCTTC
V: TRBV6-1; D: NA; size: few; J: TRBJ1-5; CDR3: CASSENDPTAEPQHF; DNA: TGTGCCAGCAGTGAAAATGATCCGACAGCGGAGCCCCAGCATTTT
V: TRBV27; D: NA; size: few; J: TRBJ1-2; CDR3: CASSPSPRGPFHGYTF; DNA: TGTGCCAGCAGTCCATCCCCGAGGGGCCCCTTCCATGGCTACACCTTC
V: TRBV2; D: NA; size: NA; J: TRBJ1-1; CDR3: CASTDRKYEAFF; DNA: TGTGCCAGCACGGACAGAAAGTATGAAGCTTTCTTT
V: TRBV20-1; D: NA; size: many; J: TRBJ1-2; CDR3: CSARDRASVNYGYTF; DNA: TGCAGTGCTAGAGATCGGGCATCGGTTAACTATGGCTACACCTTC
V: TRBV7-2; D: NA; size: many; J: TRBJ1-6; CDR3: CASSPGPYTANSPLHF; DNA: TGTGCCAGCAGCCCGGGGCCTTATACCGCAAATTCACCCCTCCACTTT
V: TRBV6-1; D: NA; size: few; J: TRBJ2-5; CDR3: CASSFVLQGETQYF; DNA: TGTGCCAGCAGTTTCGTTCTCCAGGGGGAGACCCAGTACTTC
V: TRBV7-9; D: NA; size: NA; J: TRBJ2-4; CDR3: CASSLDSPRAKNIQYF; DNA: TGTGCCAGCAGCCTAGACAGCCCTAGGGCCAAAAACATTCAGTACTTC
V: TRBV7-9; D: TRBD2; size: NA; J: TRBJ2-3; CDR3: CASSFQRGAGTDTQYF; DNA: TGTGCCAGCAGCTTCCAGCGGGGGGCGGGTACAGATACGCAGTATTTT
V: TRBV27; D: NA; size: few; J: TRBJ2-5; CDR3: CASSLAPQETQYF; DNA: TGTGCCAGCAGCCTAGCGCCACAAGAGACCCAGTACTTC
V: TRBV5-4; D: TRBD2; size: many; J: TRBJ2-3; CDR3: CASSSSGGAYSTDTQYF; DNA: TGTGCCAGCAGTTCCTCCGGGGGGGCCTATTCCACAGATACGCAGTATTTT
V: TRBV6-5; D: NA; size: few; J: TRBJ2-1; CDR3: CASSYGGQWYNEQFF; DNA: TGTGCCAGCAGTTACGGGGGGCAGTGGTACAATGAGCAGTTCTTC
V: TRBV27; D: NA; size: many; J: TRBJ1-6; CDR3: CASSYGAISPLHF; DNA: TGTGCCAGCAGTTACGGTGCCATCTCACCCCTCCACTTT
V: TRBV10-3; D: NA; size: few; J: TRBJ1-1; CDR3: CAISESRGKDSEAFF; DNA: TGTGCCATCAGTGAGTCCAGGGGAAAAGACAGTGAAGCTTTCTTT
V: TRBV4-1; D: TRBD1; size: NA; J: TRBJ1-4; CDR3: CASSLPGQGDEKLFF; DNA: TGCGCCAGCAGCCTTCCGGGACAGGGGGACGAAAAACTGTTTTTT
V: TRBV13; D: NA; size: NA; J: TRBJ2-7; CDR3: CASSPGHGPYEQYF; DNA: TGTGCCAGCAGCCCCGGACATGGACCCTACGAGCAGTACTTC
V: TRBV6-5; D: TRBD1; size: once; J: TRBJ1-2; CDR3: CASSDGTADYGYTF; DNA: TGTGCCAGCAGCGATGGGACAGCTGACTATGGCTACACCTTC
V: TRBV29-1; D: NA; size: NA; J: TRBJ2-5; CDR3: CSVESRVSEETQYF; DNA: TGCAGCGTTGAGAGCCGGGTCTCGGAAGAGACCCAGTACTTC
V: TRBV7-6; D: TRBD2; size: NA; J: TRBJ2-3; CDR3: CASPRGGPADTQYF; DNA: TGTGCCAGCCCACGGGGGGGCCCCGCAGATACGCAGTATTTT
V: TRBV28; D: NA; size: once; J: TRBJ2-2; CDR3: CASSQPTVNTGELFF; DNA: TGTGCCAGCAGCCAGCCGACGGTAAACACCGGGGAGCTGTTTTTT
V: TRBV6-1; D: TRBD1; size: NA; J: TRBJ1-1; CDR3: CASSEVAGGEAFF; DNA: TGTGCCAGCAGTGAAGTCGCAGGGGGCGAAGCTTTCTTT
V: TRBV29-1; D: TRBD1; size: few; J: TRBJ1-1; CDR3: CSVTGGEAWVAFF; DNA: TGCAGCGTAACAGGGGGCGAAGCATGGGTAGCTTTCTTT
V: TRBV10-3; D: TRBD1; size: NA; J: TRBJ1-2; CDR3: CAITTSAPDPGQGVNYGYTF; DNA: TGTGCCATCACCACGTCCGCCCCGGATCCGGGACAGGGAGTAAACTATGGCTACACCTTC
V: TRBV7-2; D: TRBD1; size: many; J: TRBJ1-1; CDR3: CASRDRDRGIDTEAFF; DNA: TGTGCCAGCAGGGATCGGGACAGGGGAATCGACACTGAAGCTTTCTTT
V: TRBV6-2/TRBV6-3; D: NA; size: few; J: TRBJ1-1; CDR3: CATLRVMNTEAFF; DNA: TGTGCCACCCTCAGAGTGATGAACACTGAAGCTTTCTTT
V: TRBV4-3; D: NA; size: few; J: TRBJ2-1; CDR3: CASSQERRGRNEQFF; DNA: TGCGCCAGCAGCCAAGAAAGGAGAGGACGCAATGAGCAGTTCTTC
V: TRBV27; D: NA; size: NA; J: TRBJ2-7; CDR3: CASSLSFIGALPYEQYF; DNA: TGTGCCAGCAGTTTATCATTCATCGGGGCACTACCATACGAGCAGTACTTC
V: TRBV6-5; D: TRBD2; size: NA; J: TRBJ2-1; CDR3: CASSYSSGIAYNEQFF; DNA: TGTGCCAGCAGTTACTCGAGCGGGATCGCCTACAATGAGCAGTTCTTC
V: TRBV4-1; D: TRBD2; size: NA; J: TRBJ2-3; CDR3: CASSRPLAGGTDTQYF; DNA: TGCGCCAGCAGCCGCCCACTAGCGGGGGGCACAGATACGCAGTATTTT
V: TRBV27; D: NA; size: few; J: TRBJ1-6; CDR3: CASTWDRDNSPLHF; DNA: TGTGCCAGCACCTGGGACCGGGATAATTCACCCCTCCACTTT
V: TRBV5-4; D: TRBD1; size: NA; J: TRBJ1-1; CDR3: CASSGRDRGTTEAFF; DNA: TGTGCCAGCAGCGGGAGGGACAGGGGGACCACTGAAGCTTTCTTT
V: TRBV6-1; D: NA; size: NA; J: TRBJ1-5; CDR3: CASSEQWDFNQPQHF; DNA: TGTGCCAGCAGTGAGCAGTGGGATTTCAATCAGCCCCAGCATTTT
V: TRBV7-2; D: NA; size: many; J: TRBJ2-3; CDR3: CASSLGTTGWDTQYF; DNA: TGTGCCAGCAGCTTAGGGACCACCGGTTGGGATACGCAGTATTTT
V: TRBV4-1; D: NA; size: NA; J: TRBJ2-2; CDR3: CASSPGQFGTGELFF; DNA: TGCGCCAGCAGCCCGGGGCAGTTCGGCACCGGGGAGCTGTTTTTT
V: TRBV6-5; D: NA; size: NA; J: TRBJ1-1; CDR3: CASSYLGRRNTEAFF; DNA: TGTGCCAGCAGTTACTTGGGAAGGAGGAACACTGAAGCTTTCTTT
V: TRBV7-9; D: TRBD2; size: NA; J: TRBJ2-1; CDR3: CASRLPAGGRSNEQFF; DNA: TGTGCCAGCAGACTTCCTGCGGGGGGGCGTTCCAATGAGCAGTTCTTC
V: TRBV7-3; D: NA; size: many; J: TRBJ1-1; CDR3: CASSAGGGSTEAFF; DNA: TGTGCCAGCAGCGCAGGCGGAGGTAGTACTGAAGCTTTCTTT
V: TRBV25-1; D: NA; size: NA; J: TRBJ2-5; CDR3: CASSLGRRQETQYF; DNA: TGTGCCAGCAGTCTAGGACGGCGCCAAGAGACCCAGTACTTC
V: TRBV7-6; D: NA; size: NA; J: TRBJ2-7; CDR3: CASSLGGAWEQYF; DNA: TGTGCCAGCAGCTTAGGAGGCGCTTGGGAGCAGTACTTC
V: TRBV5-1; D: NA; size: NA; J: TRBJ2-7; CDR3: CASSPTGIEVHEQYF; DNA: TGCGCCAGCAGCCCGACCGGGATAGAGGTCCACGAGCAGTACTTC
V: TRBV7-9; D: NA; size: few; J: TRBJ2-7; CDR3: CASSGGLYEQYF; DNA: TGTGCCAGCAGCGGGGGGCTCTACGAGCAGTACTTC
V: TRBV7-9; D: NA; size: NA; J: TRBJ2-2; CDR3: CASSSDSTGELFF; DNA: TGTGCCAGCAGCTCAGACAGCACCGGGGAGCTGTTTTTT
V: TRBV4-1; D: TRBD1; size: few; J: TRBJ1-1; CDR3: CASSLDRGQGAFF; DNA: TGCGCCAGCAGCCTGGACAGGGGGCAGGGAGCTTTCTTT
V: TRBV12-3/TRBV12-4; D: NA; size: few; J: TRBJ1-3; CDR3: CASRPPGRGNTIYF; DNA: TGTGCCAGCAGACCCCCGGGACGGGGAAACACCATATATTTT
V: TRBV7-2; D: NA; size: many; J: TRBJ1-1; CDR3: CASSLLAGSRGPEAFF; DNA: TGTGCCAGCAGCTTACTCGCAGGGTCGAGAGGACCTGAAGCTTTCTTT